This entry lists 15 T cell receptor beta chains sequenced from one sample in a study of T cell responses to AZD1222 COVID-19 vaccine. The repertoire was sequenced with immunoSEQ multiplex PCR; TCRdb's copy has only in-frame clones and lacks some. The table includes roughly 150,000 clones, about 91% detected once. The input for sequencing was peripheral blood, taken on day 0 of AZD1222 vaccination. The source of these receptors is an adult in good health.

This chain joins TRBV6-2 or TRBV6-3 and TRBJ1-1; 7 positions match TRBD1. Trimming removed 5 bases from V and 5 bases from J; junction bases left unmatched: 8. The CDR3 has 14 residues. CDR1 and CDR2 from the germline V gene are MNHEY and SVGEGT. In nucleotides, the CDR3 is TGTGCCAGCAGTCGCGACAGGGTTAAAACTGAAGCTTTCTTT. Protein product: CASSRDRVKTEAFF.

This chain uses TRBV6-2 or TRBV6-3 with TRBJ1-1, with a tentative D call TRBD1 (5 bases). The V end lost 5 bases, the J end lost 1 base, and 14 bases lay between the germline ends. The germline gives CDR1 MNHEY, CDR2 SVGEGT. CDR3 length: 15 residues. The CDR3 coding sequence is TGTGCCAGCAGTCTCACCCGGGGGTGGAACACTGAAGCTTTCTTT. Translated, it gives CASSLTRGWNTEAFF.

V usage is TRBV6-5 and J usage is TRBJ2-1; the D is unclear. The V gene lost 7 bases and the J gene lost 5 bases, with 9 bases spanning the gap. This CDR3 has 12 residues. Germline V gene lookup returns CDR1 MNHEY and CDR2 SVGAGI. CDR3 protein: CASKYSDNEQFF. The CDR3 nucleotides are TGTGCCAGCAAGTACTCGGACAATGAGCAGTTCTTC.

The V gene is TRBV18, the J gene TRBJ2-7; D is uncertain. Deletions cut 3 bases from V and 0 bases from J, with 6 bases between. The CDR3 consists of 13 residues. Germline V gene data show CDR1 as KGHSH and CDR2 as LQKENI. The CDR3 here is CASSPAVSYEQYF. CDR3 DNA sequence: TGTGCCAGCTCACCGGCAGTCTCCTACGAGCAGTACTTC. Using reference TRBV18 and TRBJ2-7 for the parts outside the CDR3, the full variable domain is NAGVMQNPRHLVRRRGQEARLRCSPMKGHSHVYWYRQLPEEGLKFMVYLQKENIIDESGMPKERFSAEFPKEGPSILRIQQVVRGDSAAYFCASSPAVSYEQYFGPGTRLTVT.

This chain links TRBV2 with TRBJ1-5; possible D gene TRBD1, 6 bases. Trimming left V 1 base short and J 6 bases short, with 13 bases between. Germline lookup yields CDR1 SNHLY and CDR2 FYNNEI. The CDR3 contains 15 residues. In nucleotides, the CDR3 is TGTGCCAGCAGTGAAGACAGGGTGCGGGCTCAGCCCCAGCATTTT. Amino acids: CASSEDRVRAQPQHF.

The chain combines TRBV5-6 with TRBJ2-7, with D possibly matching TRBD1 (5 bases). The CDR3 extends over 14 amino acids. In germline, CDR1 is SGHDT, CDR2 YYEEEE. Trimming cost V 1 base and J 2 bases, with 10 bases left between them. DNA for the CDR3: TGTGCCAGCAGCTTGACTCCAGGGACCTACGAGCAGTACTTC. This encodes CASSLTPGTYEQYF.

The chain has TRBV6-4 and TRBJ1-1; unclear D gene. Germline CDR1 and CDR2: MRHNA and SNTAGT. The germline V and J ends were trimmed by 4 bases and 3 bases, with 15 bases remaining between them. The CDR3 runs to 15 residues. Here the CDR3 reads CASSAKTTGDTEAFF. DNA for the CDR3: TGTGCCAGCAGTGCAAAGACAACCGGGGACACTGAAGCTTTCTTT.

The chain joins TRBV28 to TRBJ1-1; possible D gene TRBD1, 5 bases. The CDR3 totals 13 residues. Deletions cut 7 bases from V and 5 bases from J, with 14 bases between. From germline, CDR1 is MDHEN and CDR2 SYDVKM. The CDR3 region has the DNA TGTGCCAGCACCTCGGGGGGTAGGACTGAAGCTTTCTTT. Protein: CASTSGGRTEAFF.

The chain combines TRBV5-1 with TRBJ2-2; 7 bases line up with TRBD1. The CDR3 runs 15 residues. Trimming took 0 bases from V and 4 from J; bases not matched to a gene: 3. Germline CDR1 and CDR2: SGHRS and YFSETQ. CDR3 loop: CASSLEAGGTGELFF. CDR3 DNA: TGCGCCAGCAGCTTGGAGGCAGGGGGCACCGGGGAGCTGTTTTTT. Complete variable domain (other parts from reference TRBV5-1 and TRBJ2-2): KAGVTQTPRYLIKTRGQQVTLSCSPISGHRSVSWYQQTPGQGLQFLFEYFSETQRNKGNFPGRFSGRQFSNSRSEMNVSTLELGDSALYLCASSLEAGGTGELFFGEGSRLTVL.

This chain joins TRBV7-9 and TRBJ2-3; 11 positions agree with TRBD2. The CDR3 length is 16 residues. V shed 5 bases and J 2 bases; nucleotides not matched to a gene: 6. CDR1 SEHNR and CDR2 FQNEAQ come from the germline V gene (reference sequence). The CDR3 nucleotides are TGTGCCAGCAGCCCCCGACTAGCGGGGAACACAGATACGCAGTATTTT. Its translation: CASSPRLAGNTDTQYF.

V usage is TRBV18 and J usage is TRBJ2-5; 8 positions agree with TRBD2. The germline V gene has CDR1 KGHSH and CDR2 LQKENI. This CDR3 is built from 15 residues. Trimming took 6 bases from V and 6 from J; bases not matched to a gene: 12. CDR3 bases: TGTGCCAGCTCCCTTAGCGGGGAGCTAGGAAAGACCCAGTACTTC. Translated: CASSLSGELGKTQYF. The variable domain in full, with the rest retrieved from reference TRBV18 and TRBJ2-5, is NAGVMQNPRHLVRRRGQEARLRCSPMKGHSHVYWYRQLPEEGLKFMVYLQKENIIDESGMPKERFSAEFPKEGPSILRIQQVVRGDSAAYFCASSLSGELGKTQYFGPGTRLLVL.

CDR3 sequence reads: CASSGQGLNQPQHF. CDR3 nucleotides: TGTGCCAGCAGTGGTCAGGGGCTCAATCAGCCCCAGCATTTT. The chain couples TRBV2 to TRBJ1-5; D possibly corresponds to TRBD1 (6 bases). This CDR3 has 14 residues. V was trimmed by 4 bases and J by 3 bases, leaving 10 bases between them. Germline V gene lookup returns CDR1 SNHLY and CDR2 FYNNEI.

CDR3 region: CATSDRKQIGTQYF. The CDR3 bases are TGTGCCACCAGTGATCGAAAACAGATCGGGACGCAGTATTTT. The chain joins TRBV24-1 to TRBJ2-3; no reliable D call. V was pared by 3 bases and J by 9 bases, with 15 bases between. The CDR3 is made up of 14 amino acids. Germline V lookup: CDR1 KGHDR, CDR2 SFDVKD.

The chain employs TRBV3-1 (or the pseudogene TRBV3-2) and TRBJ2-3, with D uncertain. Germline V lookup: CDR1 LGHDT, CDR2 YNNKEL (reference sequence). CDR3 length: 13 amino acids. Trimming removed 0 bases from V and 8 bases from J, with 9 bases in between. The CDR3 reads CASSQDFLGTQYF. CDR3 nucleotides: TGTGCCAGCAGCCAAGATTTCCTGGGTACGCAGTATTTT.

The V call is TRBV6-2 or TRBV6-3, the J call TRBJ2-3; tentatively, D is TRBD2 (7 bases). CDR1 is MNHEY and CDR2 is SVGEGT in the germline V gene. V dropped 1 base and J dropped 1 base, with 15 bases sitting between them. The CDR3 has 17 amino acids. The CDR3 coding sequence is TGTGCCAGCAGTTACTGGTCGGGGGGCTGGGGCACAGATACGCAGTATTTT. This gives the protein CASSYWSGGWGTDTQYF.